This T cell receptor beta chain was observed in a study of blood T cell repertoires in COVID-19. Here immunoSEQ multiplex PCR was the method, and the copy in TCRdb shows in-frame clones only, minus some. The table records about 160,000 clones, about 85% of them present only once. CDR1 is MNHEY and CDR2 is SVGAGI in the germline V gene. V trimming: 2 bases; J trimming: 4 bases; junction bases outside the gene matches: 5. The CDR3 contains 16 residues. The chain combines TRBV6-5 with TRBJ2-2; TRBD1 matches at 9 bases. The material sequenced was peripheral blood. The clonotype was recovered from an elderly man with COVID-19, enrolled during active disease. In DNA form, the CDR3 reads TGTGCCAGCAGTTACCTACAGGGGGCGGGCACCGGGGAGCTGTTTTTT. This encodes CASSYLQGAGTGELFF.